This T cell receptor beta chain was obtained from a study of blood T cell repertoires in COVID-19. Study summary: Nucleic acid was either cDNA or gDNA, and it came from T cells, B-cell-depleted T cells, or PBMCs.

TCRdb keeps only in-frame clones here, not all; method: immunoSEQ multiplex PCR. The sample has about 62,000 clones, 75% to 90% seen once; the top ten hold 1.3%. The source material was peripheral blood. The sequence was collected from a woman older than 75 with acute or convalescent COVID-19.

The CDR3 protein is CASSLGGPRRETQYF. DNA for the CDR3: TGTGCCAGCAGCTTAGGGGGGCCGAGACGAGAGACCCAGTACTTC. The gene calls are TRBV7-2 and TRBJ2-5; tentatively, D is TRBD1 (6 bases). Looked up from germline, CDR1 is SGHTA and CDR2 is FQGNSA. The CDR3 spans 15 residues. Trimming took 1 base from V and 4 from J, leaving 13 bases between them.